This T cell receptor (beta chain) is drawn from a study of shared clonotypes between healthy human individuals. Assay used: immunoSEQ multiplex PCR; TCRdb lists only in-frame clones, some missing. The sample lists approximately 2,300,000 clones, around 92% occurring once. The CDR3 totals 13 residues. V gave up 4 bases and J gave up 10 bases; unmatched junction bases: 8. Germline V gene data show CDR1 as SQVTM and CDR2 as ANQGSEA. The TCR was taken from a man between 18 and 29 years old in good health. Some clones in this sample may be carry-over from other donors' samples. The gene calls are TRBV29-1 and TRBJ2-1; 9 bases match TRBD2. The material sequenced was naive CD4+ T cells from PBMCs. Subset here: CD45RA+ positively selected. This CDR3 reads CSVGGRAYTEQFF. The CDR3 bases are TGCAGCGTTGGCGGGAGGGCCTATACCGAGCAGTTCTTC.